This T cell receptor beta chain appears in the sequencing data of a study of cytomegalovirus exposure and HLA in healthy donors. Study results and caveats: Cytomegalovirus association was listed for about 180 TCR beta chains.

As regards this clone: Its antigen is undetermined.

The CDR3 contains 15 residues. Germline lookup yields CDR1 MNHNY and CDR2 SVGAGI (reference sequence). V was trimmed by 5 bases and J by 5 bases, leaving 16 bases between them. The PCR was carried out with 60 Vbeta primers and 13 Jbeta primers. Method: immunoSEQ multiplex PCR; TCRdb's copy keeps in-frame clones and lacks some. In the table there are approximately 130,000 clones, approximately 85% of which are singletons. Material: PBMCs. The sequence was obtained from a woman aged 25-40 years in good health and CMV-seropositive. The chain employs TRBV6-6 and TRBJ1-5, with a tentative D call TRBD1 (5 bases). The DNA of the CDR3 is TGTGCCAGCAGTCCCCCGCGGGGGGAGGATCAGCCCCAGCATTTT. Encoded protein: CASSPPRGEDQPQHF.